Each of the 15 T cell receptor beta chains below was sequenced from the same sample in a study of T cells in Graves' hyperthyroidism and ophthalmopathy. From RNA transcripts, TCR beta CDR3 regions were amplified. The TCR CDR3 was amplified in a first-round RT-PCR using the HTBI primer set. TCRdb re-called the multiplex PCR reads through MiXCR, storing one row per CDR3 protein. Among fewer than 650,000 distinct CDR3 sequences listed, 12% to 15% were seen once. The specimen sequenced was blood. These receptors originate from a woman between 18 and 30 years old with Graves' ophthalmopathy.

This clonotype was observed many times. The rearrangement links TRBV7-9 to TRBJ2-7; D is possibly TRBD1 (5 bases). From germline, CDR1 is SEHNR and CDR2 FQNEAQ (reference sequence). The CDR3 is 12 residues long. The V gene lost 5 bases and the J gene lost 5 bases, with 10 bases spanning the gap. In nucleotides, the CDR3 is TGTGCCAGCAGCCCTCAGGGTCACGAGCAGTACTTC. This codes for CASSPQGHEQYF.

This clonotype was detected many times. V usage is TRBV28 and J usage is TRBJ1-1; D call uncertain. The CDR3 totals 12 residues. The germline CDR1 and CDR2 sequences are MDHEN and SYDVKM. The V and J ends lost 5 bases and 7 bases respectively, with 11 bases between them. The CDR3 DNA reads TGTGCCAGCAGTCTCCCCAGTGGTGAAGCTTTCTTT. Translation gives CASSLPSGEAFF.

Ten or more counts support this clonotype. This chain joins TRBV12-3 or TRBV12-4 and TRBJ1-3; possible D gene TRBD1, 6 bases. This CDR3 comprises 17 residues. V was cut by 4 bases and J by 0 bases, with 16 bases left in between. CDR3 region: CASSSRGGAISGNTIYF. CDR3 DNA: TGTGCCAGCAGTTCCAGGGGAGGGGCGATCTCTGGAAACACCATATATTTT.

The chain joins TRBV9 to TRBJ2-3; D not resolved. The CDR3 spans 13 residues. V dropped 7 bases and J dropped 0 bases, with 9 bases sitting between them. The germline CDR1 and CDR2 sequences are SGDLS and YYNGEE. The CDR3: CASATLSTDTQYF. The CDR3 region has the DNA TGTGCCAGCGCCACGCTAAGCACAGATACGCAGTATTTT.

With respect to this clonotype: A much larger clone is a single base away; this may be a read error. The V call is TRBV20-1, the J call TRBJ1-2, with unresolved D. This CDR3 has 14 amino acids. Per the germline V gene, CDR1 is DFQATT and CDR2 is SNEGSKA (reference sequence). CDR3 nucleotides: TGCAGTACTAGATCCAGGAATAAGGGCTATGGCTACACCTTC. It specifies CSTRSRNKGYGYTF.

V gene TRBV4-1 combines with J gene TRBJ2-3, with TRBD2 matching over 8 bases. Germline trimming cut 1 base from V and 2 bases from J; bases unmatched to any gene: 8. Germline CDR1 reads MGHRA; CDR2 reads YSYEKL. The CDR3 has 17 amino acids. The CDR3 bases are TGCGCCAGCAGCCAAGGATCGAGCGGGAGTGTCACAGATACGCAGTATTTT. Protein sequence: CASSQGSSGSVTDTQYF.

This chain uses TRBV12-3 or TRBV12-4 with TRBJ2-7, with D possibly being TRBD1 (5 bases). Trimming removed 5 bases at V and 6 bases at J, with 14 bases between. There are 13 residues in the CDR3. The CDR3 reads CASSPVGRGEQYF. The CDR3, as DNA: TGTGCCAGCAGTCCGGTGGGGCGAGGCGAGCAGTACTTC.

This clonotype was seen repeatedly, ten times or more. V is TRBV12-3 or TRBV12-4 and J is TRBJ2-1; 10 nucleotides line up with TRBD2. V lost 6 bases to trimming and J lost 1 base; unmatched junction nucleotides: 3. The CDR3 is made up of 15 amino acids. CDR3 amino acids: CASRTAGGSYNEQFF. The CDR3 DNA follows: TGTGCCAGCAGAACAGCGGGAGGGTCCTACAATGAGCAGTTCTTC.

In this sample, this clonotype turned up many times. CDR3 sequence reads: CASSLGLAGGPGNEQFF. The CDR3, as DNA: TGTGCCAGCAGTTTGGGACTAGCGGGAGGGCCAGGCAATGAGCAGTTCTTC. The chain has TRBV28 and TRBJ2-1; 16 bases fit TRBD2. CDR3 length: 17 residues. J was trimmed by 6 bases and V by 3 bases; bases with no gene match: 5. Per the germline V gene, CDR1 is MDHEN and CDR2 is SYDVKM.

In its sample, this clonotype was seen many times. V is TRBV28 and J is TRBJ2-7; 8 positions agree with TRBD2. Germline V gene lookup returns CDR1 MDHEN and CDR2 SYDVKM. The junction had 5 bases not matched to a gene; V was cut back by 1 base and J by 3 bases. CDR3 size: 15 residues. CDR3 residues: CASSLSSSGSYEQYF. The CDR3 DNA reads as TGTGCCAGCAGTTTATCGTCCAGCGGGAGCTACGAGCAGTACTTC.

There are many counts of this clonotype. The chain has TRBV11-2 and TRBJ1-1; D not resolved. The germline gives CDR1 SGHAT, CDR2 FQNNGV. CDR3 length: 11 residues. V lost 4 bases and J 7 bases, leaving 7 bases between the germline ends. The CDR3 is CASSWRDEAFF. CDR3 coding DNA: TGTGCCAGCAGCTGGAGGGATGAAGCTTTCTTT.

This clonotype has more than one count but fewer than ten. The rearrangement links TRBV9 to TRBJ1-2; D not certain. CDR3 size: 14 residues. The V end lost 2 bases, the J end lost 5 bases, and 13 bases lay between the germline ends. Germline CDR1 and CDR2: SGDLS and YYNGEE. The CDR3 sequence: CASSVGTDYYGYTF. As DNA, the CDR3 is TGTGCCAGCAGCGTGGGTACAGACTATTATGGCTACACCTTC. Combining the CDR3 with reference TRBV9 and TRBJ1-2 gives the whole variable domain DSGVTQTPKHLITATGQRVTLRCSPRSGDLSVYWYQQSLDQGLQFLIQYYNGEERAKGNILERFSAQQFPDLHSELNLSSLELGDSALYFCASSVGTDYYGYTFGSGTRLTVV.

The table lists this clonotype with a count of one. This sequence joins TRBV28 and TRBJ2-5, with D uncertain. TRBJ2-1 matches the DNA end more closely, so the J call is doubtful. The CDR3 contains 11 residues. The germline CDR1 and CDR2 sequences are MDHEN and SYDVKM. The DNA of the CDR3 is TGTGCCAGCAATCGCCAGGAGACCCAGTTCTTC. Encoded protein: CASNRQETQFF.

In its sample, this clonotype was seen many times. The chain carries TRBV20-1 and TRBJ2-1, with D unclear. The CDR3 spans 12 residues. Trimming removed 3 bases from V and 5 bases from J, with 8 bases in between. The germline V gene encodes CDR1 DFQATT and CDR2 SNEGSKA (reference sequence). This CDR3 reads CSASPPDNEQFF. CDR3 DNA: TGCAGTGCTAGCCCCCCCGACAATGAGCAGTTCTTC.

This clonotype was seen at least ten times. The genes are TRBV5-8 and TRBJ1-5; D possibly corresponds to TRBD1 (5 bases). The CDR3 extends over 19 amino acids. Per germline, CDR1 SGHTS and CDR2 YDEGEE. Trimming stripped 0 bases from V and 0 bases from J, with 19 bases between. CDR3: CASSLVVFGGGYSNQPQHF. The CDR3 DNA sequence: TGTGCCAGCAGCTTGGTCGTGTTCGGCGGGGGGTATAGCAATCAGCCCCAGCATTTT.